These 22 T cell receptor beta chains came from one sample sequenced in a study of T cells after yellow fever vaccination. TCRdb re-analysed the 5' RACE reads in MiXCR, keeping a single row per CDR3 protein. The repertoire holds approximately 330,000 distinct CDR3 sequences, with roughly an eighth as singletons. Source: CD4+ T cells sorted from PBMCs, taken 15 days after the yellow fever booster vaccination. The receptor set was obtained from a man aged 18 to 30 who received the YFV17D yellow fever vaccine.

The V and J genes are TRBV29-1 and TRBJ1-1, with D uncertain. CDR3 length: 11 amino acids. The germline V gene has CDR1 SQVTM and CDR2 ANQGSEA. The CDR3 bases are TGCAGTATAAAGGACGCCACTGAAGCTTTCTTT. It translates to CSIKDATEAFF.

This clonotype was recorded many times. The chain carries TRBV5-1 and TRBJ2-5, with D unresolved. Germline V gene lookup returns CDR1 SGHRS and CDR2 YFSETQ. The CDR3 is made up of 12 amino acids. The V end was cut by 0 bases, the J end by 5 bases, with 5 bases between. The CDR3 spells CASSLAEETQYF. The CDR3 DNA is TGCGCCAGCAGCTTGGCCGAGGAGACCCAGTACTTC.

There are a few counts of this clonotype. This rearrangement joins TRBV24-1 to TRBJ2-1, with 7 nucleotides matching TRBD1. Germline trimming cut 9 bases from V and 6 bases from J; bases unmatched to any gene: 4. The CDR3 consists of 12 residues. Germline CDR1 KGHDR, CDR2 SFDVKD. CDR3 in amino acids: CATSGQINEQFF. The CDR3 DNA reads TGTGCCACCTCGGGACAGATCAATGAGCAGTTCTTC.

The gene calls are TRBV4-2 and TRBJ2-7; possible D gene TRBD1, 6 bases. Germline assignment: CDR1 LGHNA and CDR2 YNFKEQ. The CDR3 runs 17 residues. The V and J ends lost 0 bases and 6 bases respectively, with 21 bases between them. Here the CDR3 DNA reads TGTGCCAGCAGCCAAGAGATCAAAACAGGGAACGATGGCGAGCAGTACTTC. Encoded protein: CASSQEIKTGNDGEQYF.

This clonotype was detected a few times. The rearrangement joins TRBV6-5 to TRBJ2-1; the match to TRBD2 covers 9 bases. With V trimmed by 0 bases and J by 8 bases, 5 bases remained unmatched. There are 15 residues in the CDR3. Germline CDR1 MNHEY, CDR2 SVGAGI. CDR3 nucleotides: TGTGCCAGCAGTTACTCCGCGGGGGGGCCCCATGAGCAGTTCTTC. The encoded protein is CASSYSAGGPHEQFF.

The rearrangement uses TRBV25-1 and TRBJ2-5, with D uncertain. Per the germline V gene, CDR1 is MGHDK and CDR2 is SYGVNS. V was trimmed by 6 bases and J by 5 bases, leaving 10 bases between them. This CDR3 spans 12 amino acids. Here the CDR3 reads CASSRPLETQYF. Written as DNA, the CDR3 is TGTGCCAGCAGCCGGCCATTGGAGACCCAGTACTTC.

The CDR3 sequence: CASSRPSGGDSTDTQYF. CDR3 nucleotide sequence: TGCGCCAGCAGTCGCCCCAGCGGGGGTGACAGCACAGATACGCAGTATTTT. This sequence joins TRBV23-1 and TRBJ2-3; 8 bases map to TRBD2. TRBV23-1 carries the ORF label, with uncertain function. V lost 4 bases, J lost 0 bases, and 9 bases stayed unmatched. This CDR3 region has 17 residues.

The chain joins TRBV29-1 to TRBJ1-6; 10 bases align to TRBD1. The CDR3 is 13 amino acids. The ends lost 6 bases at V and 5 bases at J; junction bases unmatched: 1. Germline CDR1 SQVTM, CDR2 ANQGSEA. CDR3 region: CSVGQGDNSPLHF. For the CDR3, the DNA is TGCAGCGTCGGACAGGGGGATAATTCACCCCTCCACTTT.

The V and J genes are TRBV12-3 or TRBV12-4 and TRBJ1-2, with D perhaps matching TRBD1 (5 bases). V was pared by 5 bases and J by 3 bases, with 13 bases between. CDR3 length: 14 amino acids. CDR3 loop: CASSRGAEDYGYTF. The CDR3 DNA reads as TGTGCCAGCAGTAGAGGGGCGGAGGACTATGGCTACACCTTC.

This clonotype turned up a few times. V and J are TRBV20-1 and TRBJ1-1, with a weak D call TRBD1 (5 bases). Between the trimmed V and J ends, which lost 6 bases and 5 bases, there was a span of 22 bases. The CDR3 has 15 residues. The germline V gene encodes CDR1 DFQATT and CDR2 SNEGSKA (reference sequence). The DNA of the CDR3 is TGCAGTGCCCCGAGTAATTTAAGGGGATGGACTGAAGCTTTCTTT. This codes for CSAPSNLRGWTEAFF.

The rearrangement joins TRBV27 to TRBJ1-3; tentative D call: TRBD1 (5 bases). In germline, CDR1 is MNHEY, CDR2 SMNVEV (reference sequence). The V end was cut by 5 bases, the J end by 2 bases, with 13 bases between. This CDR3 has 15 residues. The CDR3 spells CASSPAGRAGNTIYF. DNA of the CDR3: TGTGCCAGCAGTCCCGCAGGGAGGGCTGGAAACACCATATATTTT.

This clonotype was found many times. This rearrangement joins TRBV11-2 to TRBJ2-5; TRBD2 aligns across 13 bases. Germline assignment: CDR1 SGHAT and CDR2 FQNNGV. The CDR3 is 14 amino acids. V dropped 5 bases and J dropped 7; count of bases not matched to a gene: 4. Written as DNA, the CDR3 is TGTGCCAGCAGCACTAGCGGGGGGGCGGGGACCCAGTACTTC. This translates into CASSTSGGAGTQYF.

This clonotype was found many times. The chain combines TRBV6-2 or TRBV6-3 with TRBJ2-7; possibly TRBD1 for D (5 bases). The CDR3 sequence is 15 residues long. Trimming shortened V by 0 bases and J by 2 bases, and 11 bases separated the two germline ends. CDR1 and CDR2 from the germline V gene are MNHEY and SVGEGT. DNA of the CDR3: TGTGCCAGCAGTTACTCTGCGGCAGGGACCTACGAGCAGTACTTC. It specifies CASSYSAAGTYEQYF.

The rearrangement uses TRBV19 and TRBJ1-2; 9 bases match TRBD1. The CDR3 spans 16 residues. V shed 6 bases, J shed 5 bases, and the junction held 13 bases outside the gene matches. Per the germline V gene, CDR1 is LNHDA and CDR2 is SQIVND (reference sequence). DNA for the CDR3: TGTGCCAGTAGCAGACCAGCCGGGACAGGGACGTATGGCTACACCTTC. Translating gives CASSRPAGTGTYGYTF.

The sample holds many counts of this clonotype. V gene TRBV12-3 or TRBV12-4 combines with J gene TRBJ2-3, with D perhaps matching TRBD2 (5 bases). The ends were cut back, 7 bases at V and 1 base at J, with 15 bases in the middle. The CDR3 spans 15 residues. The CDR3 region is CASTSGGMGTDTQYF. Written as DNA, the CDR3 is TGTGCCAGCACCTCAGGAGGAATGGGCACAGATACGCAGTATTTT.

The rearrangement joins TRBV7-3 to TRBJ1-1; tentative D call: TRBD1 (5 bases). V was trimmed by 4 bases and J by 6 bases, leaving 15 bases between them. The CDR3 consists of 14 residues. The germline CDR1 and CDR2 sequences are SGHTA and FQGTGA. This CDR3 is CASSWGLLGSEAFF. CDR3 coding DNA: TGTGCCAGCAGCTGGGGCCTTCTGGGATCTGAAGCTTTCTTT.

This CDR3 reads CASSEGSGARDTQYF. CDR3 DNA sequence: TGTGCCAGCAGTGAAGGGAGTGGAGCGCGGGATACGCAGTATTTT. The chain has TRBV2 and TRBJ2-3; no clear D. This CDR3 region has 15 residues. Germline V CDR1 and CDR2: SNHLY, FYNNEI. Trimming cost V 1 base and J 6 bases, with 14 bases left between them.

This clonotype has a handful of counts. The J gene is TRBJ1-4, the V gene TRBV7-9; D is undetermined. This CDR3 is 15 amino acids long. Germline CDR1 reads SEHNR; CDR2 reads FQNEAQ (reference sequence). V was cut by 1 base and J by 8 bases, with 14 bases left in between. CDR3 loop: CASSLGFWAGEKLFF. For the CDR3, the DNA is TGTGCCAGCAGCTTAGGTTTCTGGGCCGGGGAAAAACTGTTTTTT.

The chain couples TRBV5-4 to TRBJ2-2, with D unresolved. Per the germline V gene, CDR1 is SGHNT and CDR2 is YYREEE (reference sequence). This CDR3 is 13 amino acids long. The V end lost 2 bases, the J end lost 4 bases, and 6 bases lay between the germline ends. For the CDR3, the DNA is TGTGCCAGCAGCTTAGAGACCACCGGGGAGCTGTTTTTT. Encoded protein: CASSLETTGELFF.

Note on this clonotype: A junction boundary mismatches the germline segment, possibly from a read error. CDR3 loop: CACSGVSSYEQYF. CDR3 in DNA: TGTGCCTGCAGCGGGGTTAGCTCCTACGAGCAGTACTTC. The chain recombines TRBV12-3 or TRBV12-4 with TRBJ2-7, with TRBD2 matching 7 bases. CDR3 length equals 13 residues.

This clonotype was seen more than once but under ten times. CDR3 amino acids: CASSTPGTGNEKLFF. CDR3 nucleotide sequence: TGCGCCAGCAGCACCCCCGGGACAGGCAATGAAAAACTGTTTTTT. The V gene is TRBV5-1, the J gene TRBJ1-4, with TRBD1 matching over 8 bases. Looked up from germline, CDR1 is SGHRS and CDR2 is YFSETQ. The CDR3 covers 15 residues. The junction had 7 bases not matched to a gene; V was cut back by 4 bases and J by 5 bases.

The V and J genes are TRBV5-6 and TRBJ2-4; 8 positions match TRBD1. The CDR3 covers 16 residues. After removal of 4 bases from V and 6 bases from J, the junction contained 12 bases not matched to a gene. Germline CDR1 reads SGHDT; CDR2 reads YYEEEE. Here the CDR3 reads CASSLTGAGRGNIQYF. CDR3 sequence (DNA): TGTGCCAGCAGCCTGACAGGGGCCGGTCGGGGAAACATTCAGTACTTC.